This entry concerns a single T cell receptor (beta chain). Trimming stripped 2 bases from V and 3 bases from J, with 6 bases between. The length of the CDR3 is 13 residues. Germline V gene sequence: CDR1 SGHRS, CDR2 YFSETQ. These data are taken from a study of blood T cell repertoires in COVID-19. Study details: The samples span acute and convalescent COVID-19 from the United States, Italy and Spain. The cDNA or gDNA used as material had been derived from T cells, B-cell-depleted T cells, or PBMCs.

Authors' data handling: The assay estimated nucleated cells by amplifying reference gene primers. Assay: immunoSEQ multiplex PCR; the TCRdb copy retains only in-frame clones and omits some. V, J and clone size are taken as reported in that table, and D and trimming were inferred from the DNA itself. The sample includes about 130,000 clones, approximately 83% of them seen just once. Sequencing input: peripheral blood. This clonotype originated in a woman older than 75 with acute or convalescent COVID-19. This rearrangement joins TRBV5-1 to TRBJ1-5; D gene ambiguous. This chain's CDR3 is CASSFTVNQPQHF. CDR3 nucleotide sequence: TGCGCCAGCAGCTTTACAGTCAATCAGCCCCAGCATTTT.